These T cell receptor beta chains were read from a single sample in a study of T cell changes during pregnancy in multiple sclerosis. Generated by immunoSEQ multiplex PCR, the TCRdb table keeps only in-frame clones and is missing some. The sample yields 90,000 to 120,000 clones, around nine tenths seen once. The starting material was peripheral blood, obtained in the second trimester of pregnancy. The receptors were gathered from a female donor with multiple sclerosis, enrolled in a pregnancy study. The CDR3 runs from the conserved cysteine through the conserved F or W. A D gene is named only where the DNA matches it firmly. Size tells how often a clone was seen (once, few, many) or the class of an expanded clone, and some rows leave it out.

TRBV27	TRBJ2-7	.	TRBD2	TGTGCCAGCAGTTTCCTAGCGGATACGACCTACGAGCAGTACTTC	CASSFLADTTYEQYF
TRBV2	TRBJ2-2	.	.	TGTGCCAGCAGTAAGTCCCGGACATATAACACCGGGGAGCTGTTTTTT	CASSKSRTYNTGELFF
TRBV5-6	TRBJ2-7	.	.	TGTGCCAGCAGGGAGGGTCCCTACGAGCAGTACTTC	CASREGPYEQYF
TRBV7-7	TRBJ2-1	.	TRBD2	TGTGCCAGCAGCTTAGGACTAGCAGAGGACAATGAGCAGTTCTTC	CASSLGLAEDNEQFF
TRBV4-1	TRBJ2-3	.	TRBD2	TGCGCCAGCAGTCTAACTAGCGGGGCGTCAGATACGCAGTATTTT	CASSLTSGASDTQYF
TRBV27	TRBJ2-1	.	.	TGTGCCAGCAGTTTAGACTCCCCTGGAGTCGGTGAGCAGTTCTTC	CASSLDSPGVGEQFF
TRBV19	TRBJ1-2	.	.	TGTGCCAGTAGTATATCGGACTATGGCTACACCTTC	CASSISDYGYTF
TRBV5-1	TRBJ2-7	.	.	TGCGCCAGCAGCTTGGCAGGGTATGCGCAGTACTTC	CASSLAGYAQYF
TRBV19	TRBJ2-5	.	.	TGTGCCAGTAGTATGACAGGCCAAGAGACCCAGTACTTC	CASSMTGQETQYF
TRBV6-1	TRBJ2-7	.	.	TGTGCCAGCAGTAGCGGAACAATCGGGAACGAGCAGTACTTC	CASSSGTIGNEQYF
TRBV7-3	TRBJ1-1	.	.	TGTGCCAGCAGCGTCCAGCGATACACTGAAGCTTTCTTT	CASSVQRYTEAFF
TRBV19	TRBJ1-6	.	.	TGTGCCAGTAACAACGCCGTGAGGGAGGGGGTTATGAATTCACCCCTCCACTTT	CASNNAVREGVMNSPLHF
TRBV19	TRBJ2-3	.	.	TGTGCCAGTAGCCCACCAGCCGGGAGCACAGATACGCAGTATTTT	CASSPPAGSTDTQYF
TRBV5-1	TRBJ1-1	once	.	TGCGCCAGCAGCTTACAGTTAAGGACTGAAGCTTTCTTT	CASSLQLRTEAFF
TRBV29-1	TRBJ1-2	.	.	TGCAGCGTTGAAGACCGGTCGGGGGGTAACTATGGCTACACCTTC	CSVEDRSGGNYGYTF
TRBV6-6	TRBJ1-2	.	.	TGTGCCAGCAGGGCTTACAGGGATGGCTACACCTTC	CASRAYRDGYTF
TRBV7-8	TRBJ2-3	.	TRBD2	TGTGCCAGCAGCCCACGCGGGGGGAACACAGATACGCAGTATTTT	CASSPRGGNTDTQYF
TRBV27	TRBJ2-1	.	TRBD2	TGTGCCAGCAGAGGGGGTAGCGGGAGCAATGAGCAGTTCTTC	CASRGGSGSNEQFF
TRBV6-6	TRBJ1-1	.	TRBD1	TGTGCCAGCGGCTTCAGGGGGCGGAAGGACACTGAAGCTTTCTTT	CASGFRGRKDTEAFF
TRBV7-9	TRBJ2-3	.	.	TGTGCCAGCAGCGCTGGACTGACCCTCACGGATACGCAGTATTTT	CASSAGLTLTDTQYF
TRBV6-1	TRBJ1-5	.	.	TGTGCCAGCAGTGACAGGGGTCCCAATCAGCCCCAGCATTTT	CASSDRGPNQPQHF
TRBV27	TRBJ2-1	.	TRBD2	TGTGCCAGCAGTTTTTTTCGGGGGAGGGCTATCTACAATGAGCAGTTCTTC	CASSFFRGRAIYNEQFF
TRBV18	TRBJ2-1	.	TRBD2	TGTGCCAGCTCACCCGGGACTAGCGGGGACGGCTCCTACAATGAGCAGTTCTTC	CASSPGTSGDGSYNEQFF
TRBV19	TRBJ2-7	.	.	TGTGCCAGTAGTATAGGTTTCGGCTCCTACGAGCAGTACTTC	CASSIGFGSYEQYF
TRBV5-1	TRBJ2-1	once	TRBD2	TGCGCCAGCAGCTTGGGAAGCGGCGGGGGCTACAATGAGCAGTTCTTC	CASSLGSGGGYNEQFF
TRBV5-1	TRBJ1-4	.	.	TGCGCCAGCAGCCCCCAGGGTATCCGTGAAAAACTGTTTTTT	CASSPQGIREKLFF
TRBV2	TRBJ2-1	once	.	TGTGCCAGCAGTGAAGGAAATAGCGGCTACAATGAGCAGTTCTTC	CASSEGNSGYNEQFF
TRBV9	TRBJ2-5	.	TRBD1	TGTGCCAGCAGCGTAGCGCCGACAGGGCAAGAGACCCCGTACTTC	CASSVAPTGQETPYF
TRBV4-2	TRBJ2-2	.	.	TGTGCTCCACCAAGACCCGAGAGGGACACCGGGGAGCTGTTTTTT	CAPPRPERDTGELFF
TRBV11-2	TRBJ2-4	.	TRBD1	TGTGCCAGCAGCAAAGGACAGGGGGCATCGGACATTCAGTACTTC	CASSKGQGASDIQYF
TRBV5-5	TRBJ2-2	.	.	TGTGCCAGCAGCCCCCACGGGACGGGGGTCGCCGGGGAGCTGTTTTTT	CASSPHGTGVAGELFF
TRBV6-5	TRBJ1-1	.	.	TGTGCCAGCAGTTACTCGGGGGCGAACACTGAAGCTTTCTTT	CASSYSGANTEAFF
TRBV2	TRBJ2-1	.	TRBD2	TGTGCCAGCAGTGAGGGCGTAGCGGGAGGGCGGGGTGAGCAGTTCTTC	CASSEGVAGGRGEQFF
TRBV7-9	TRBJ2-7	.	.	TGTGCCAGCAGCTTCGGTGTAGGGGCAACCGAGCAGTACTTC	CASSFGVGATEQYF
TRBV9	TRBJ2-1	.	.	TGTGCCAGCAGCGTAGGGCAATACAATGAGCAGTTCTTC	CASSVGQYNEQFF
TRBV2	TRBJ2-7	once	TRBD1	TGTGCCAGCACAGGGTTGGCAGGGGGAAAGTACGAGCAGTACTTC	CASTGLAGGKYEQYF
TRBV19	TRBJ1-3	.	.	TGTGCCAGTAGTGATACAGGGATTTCTGGAAACACCATATATTTT	CASSDTGISGNTIYF
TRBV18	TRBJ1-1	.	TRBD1	TGTGCCAGCTCCCCTGGACAGGCTGAAGCTTTCTTT	CASSPGQAEAFF
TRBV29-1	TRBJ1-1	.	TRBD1	TGCAGCGCTCAAGCCGGGACAGGTAACACTGAAGCTTTCTTT	CSAQAGTGNTEAFF
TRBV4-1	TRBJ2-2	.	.	TGCGCCAGCAGCCACCGGGGGAACACCGGGGAGCTGTTTTTT	CASSHRGNTGELFF
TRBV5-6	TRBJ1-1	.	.	TGTGCCAGCAGCTTGGTTTTACAGGCGAACACTGAAGCTTTCTTT	CASSLVLQANTEAFF
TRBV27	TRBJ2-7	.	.	TGTGCCAGCGCCCCGGACAGTACCTACGAGCAGTACTTC	CASAPDSTYEQYF
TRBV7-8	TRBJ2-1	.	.	TGTGCCAGCAGCTTAGTGGGGATAGCGGCGAGCTCCTACAATGAGCAGTTCTTC	CASSLVGIAASSYNEQFF